Below are 5 T cell receptor beta chains sequenced from a single sample in a study of OX40 agonist ivuxolimab in advanced cancers. The method was immunoSEQ multiplex PCR; TCRdb's version includes in-frame clones alone and lacks a portion of them. The sample includes 12,000 or so clones, about 86% seen only once; the top ten take roughly 29%. The input for sequencing was CD4+ or CD8+ T cells sorted from blood, taken in a trial of the OX40 agonist ivuxolimab. These receptors all stem from an adult with an advanced solid tumor such as melanoma, head and neck, liver or kidney cancer.

A single count supports this clone. The chain recombines TRBV4-1 with TRBJ1-1, with 11 bases matching TRBD1. The CDR3 has 16 amino acids. V lost 3 bases and J lost 2; bases outside the gene matches: 5. CDR1 and CDR2 from the germline V gene are MGHRA and YSYEKL. CDR3 in amino acids: CASSHPGTGGNTEAFF. The CDR3 DNA follows: TGCGCCAGCAGCCATCCCGGGACAGGGGGAAACACTGAAGCTTTCTTT.

The gene calls are TRBV6-5 and TRBJ2-7; D is possibly TRBD2 (6 bases). Germline values: CDR1 MNHEY, CDR2 SVGAGI. V dropped 0 bases and J dropped 3 bases, with 12 bases sitting between them. This CDR3 region has 15 residues. The chain's CDR3 is CASSYSNGGFYEQYF. CDR3 DNA sequence: TGTGCCAGCAGTTACTCGAATGGGGGGTTCTACGAGCAGTACTTC.

This clone appeared a single time. CDR3 protein: CASSLAADSPLHF. The CDR3 bases are TGTGCCAGCAGCCTGGCCGCAGATTCACCCCTCCACTTT. This chain joins TRBV5-4 and TRBJ1-6; no definite D call. There are 13 residues in the CDR3. Trimming took 4 bases from V and 8 from J, leaving 10 bases between them. Germline V gene data show CDR1 as SGHNT and CDR2 as YYREEE (reference sequence).

The J gene is TRBJ2-3, the V gene TRBV5-4; D might be TRBD1 (5 bases). This CDR3 comprises 12 residues. From germline, CDR1 is SGHNT and CDR2 YYREEE (reference sequence). Trimming stripped 5 bases from V and 4 bases from J, with 8 bases between. In nucleotides, the CDR3 is TGTGCCAGCAGTCTCAGGGCAGATACGCAGTATTTT. The encoded protein is CASSLRADTQYF.

This rearrangement joins TRBV7-8 to TRBJ2-3; 9 bases map to TRBD2. The CDR3 runs 16 residues. Trimming took 3 bases from V and 2 from J; bases not matched to a gene: 6. From germline, CDR1 is SGHVS and CDR2 FQNEAQ. The CDR3 protein is CASSLLAGWNTDTQYF. The CDR3 bases are TGTGCCAGCAGCTTGCTAGCGGGATGGAACACAGATACGCAGTATTTT.